This T cell receptor (beta chain) is drawn from a study of T cell repertoires in cytomegalovirus infection (dated by TCRdb to the late 2010s). About the full investigation: Donor HLA type was relevant to the analysis, because carriage of CMV infection together with the matching HLA type was indicated by public TCR beta signatures. Broad study findings and their caveats: The ex vivo response was dominated by HLA-C-restricted CMV-specific TCR beta clonotypes, which also provided the single most frequent clonotype in two of eight donors. In both this cohort and an independent approximately 400-donor cohort, the cumulative frequency of public TCR beta family members distinguished carriers of CMV infection plus the relevant HLA type.

Sequencing relied on an Illumina HiSeq 1500. TCRdb handled the public reads itself, with Q25 trimming in fastp and clone calling in MiXCR, and kept productive beta chains. Each CDR3 protein gets just one entry, which takes the most common genes and DNA from the rows behind it. A total of roughly 230,000 distinct CDR3 sequences appear in this sample, approximately 6.7% of them only once. The top ten constitute roughly 6% of the sample. The germline V gene (reference sequence) specifies LNHNV as CDR1 and YYDKDF as CDR2. Spanning cysteine to phenylalanine, the CDR3 consists of 16 amino acids. Only the CDR3 region is kept as DNA, spanning 48 bases read in frame from base 1. Trimming at the junction amounts to 5 bases on V and 8 bases on J, and the germline ends lie 24 bases apart. This clonotype was picked up many times. Its antigen is unknown. There are no base qualities to consult, and no much larger clone falls within one base.

Sequenced material: PBMCs. The chain is made from TRBV15 and TRBJ1-1; no D gene can be assigned with confidence. The sequence was collected from a human donor in good health (CMV status not recorded). Some clones in this sample may be carry-over from other donors' samples. CDR3 protein: CATSLGRAAPTLEAFF. Here is the DNA: TGTGCCACCAGCCTGGGGAGGGCAGCCCCAACACTCGAAGCTTTCTTT.